The T cell receptor beta chain under discussion was sequenced for a study of blood T cell repertoires in COVID-19. Two negative PCRs, clearance, or symptom resolution had been documented for recovered Cohort 3 donors. Trimming removed 1 base at V and 4 bases at J, with 13 bases between. The CDR3 extends over 16 amino acids. From germline, CDR1 is LGHNA and CDR2 YNFKEQ. Sequencing used immunoSEQ multiplex PCR; TCRdb keeps in-frame clones, though not all of them. The sample holds roughly 170,000 clones, around 80% seen once. The chain combines TRBV4-2 with TRBJ1-4; D unresolved. The sequencing input was PBMCs or T cells enriched from blood (not recorded which). This clonotype was sampled from a man aged 45-60 years who had recovered from COVID-19. Written as DNA, the CDR3 is TGTGCCAGCAGCCAAGGCACAGCTTCAGATAATGAAAAACTGTTTTTT. It yields the protein CASSQGTASDNEKLFF.